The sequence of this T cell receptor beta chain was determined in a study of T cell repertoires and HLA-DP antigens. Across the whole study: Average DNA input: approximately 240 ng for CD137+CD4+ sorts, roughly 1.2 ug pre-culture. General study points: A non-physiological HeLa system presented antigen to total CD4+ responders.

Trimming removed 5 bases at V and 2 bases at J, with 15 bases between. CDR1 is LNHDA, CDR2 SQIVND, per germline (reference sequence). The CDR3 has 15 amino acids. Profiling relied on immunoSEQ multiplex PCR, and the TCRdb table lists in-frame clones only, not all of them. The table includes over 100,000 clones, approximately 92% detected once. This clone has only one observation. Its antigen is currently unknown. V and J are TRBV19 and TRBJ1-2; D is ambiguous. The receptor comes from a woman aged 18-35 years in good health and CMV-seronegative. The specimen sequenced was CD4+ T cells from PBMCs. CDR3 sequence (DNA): TGTGCCAGTAGTGTCGCTCGGGGAACCAACTATGGCTACACCTTC. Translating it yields CASSVARGTNYGYTF.